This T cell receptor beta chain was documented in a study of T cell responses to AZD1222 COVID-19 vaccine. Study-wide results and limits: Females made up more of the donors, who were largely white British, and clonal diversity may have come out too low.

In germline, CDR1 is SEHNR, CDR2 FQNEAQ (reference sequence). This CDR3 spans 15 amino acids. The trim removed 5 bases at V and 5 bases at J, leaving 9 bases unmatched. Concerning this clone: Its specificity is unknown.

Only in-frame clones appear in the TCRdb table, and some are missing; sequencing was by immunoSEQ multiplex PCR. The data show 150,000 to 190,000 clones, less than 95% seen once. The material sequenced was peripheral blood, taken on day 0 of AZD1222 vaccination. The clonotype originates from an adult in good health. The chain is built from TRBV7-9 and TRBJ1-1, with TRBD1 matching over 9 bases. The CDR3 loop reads CASSPIGQGRTEAFF. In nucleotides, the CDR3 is TGTGCCAGCAGCCCCATCGGACAGGGGAGGACTGAAGCTTTCTTT. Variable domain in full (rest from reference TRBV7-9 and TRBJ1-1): DTGVSQNPRHKITKRGQNVTFRCDPISEHNRLYWYRQTLGQGPEFLTYFQNEAQLEKSRLLSDRFSAERPKGSFSTLEIQRTEQGDSAMYLCASSPIGQGRTEAFFGQGTRLTVV.